Presented here are 16 T cell receptor beta chains from one specimen sequenced in a study of identical twins. TCRdb passed the 5' RACE reads through MiXCR, listing each CDR3 protein once. The top ten hold about 0.52% of the sample, which has 450,000 or so distinct CDR3 sequences, 13% to 15% seen once. These sequences were also reported in another study, on yellow fever vaccine responses in identical twins.

The material sequenced was CD4+ T cells sorted from blood. Source of these receptors: a woman under 30 in good health.

The rearrangement joins TRBV7-9 to TRBJ1-5; D ambiguous. The CDR3 loop spans 15 amino acids. CDR1 and CDR2 (germline): SEHNR, FQNEAQ (reference sequence). Trimming stripped 1 base from V and 0 bases from J, with 7 bases between. Here the CDR3 DNA reads TGTGCCAGCAGCTTAGGTTTAGATAGCAATCAGCCCCAGCATTTT. It translates to CASSLGLDSNQPQHF.

There are many counts of this clonotype. The rearrangement joins TRBV25-1 to TRBJ1-3, with D possibly being TRBD1 (6 bases). The CDR3 has 16 amino acids. Per the germline V gene, CDR1 is MGHDK and CDR2 is SYGVNS. V was clipped by 4 bases and J by 3 bases, with 16 bases between them. CDR3 residues: CASSAHGSGVGNTIYF. The CDR3, as DNA: TGTGCCAGCAGTGCCCACGGATCAGGGGTTGGAAACACCATATATTTT.

A few counts support this clonotype. This chain joins TRBV4-1 and TRBJ2-5; 8 bases map to TRBD2. J lost 1 base, V lost 0 bases, and 10 bases had no gene match. This CDR3 has 18 amino acids. CDR1 and CDR2 from the germline V gene are MGHRA and YSYEKL. The CDR3 loop is CASSQDIRGAGAQETQYF. DNA for the CDR3: TGCGCCAGCAGCCAAGATATCCGAGGAGCGGGGGCCCAAGAGACCCAGTACTTC.

The chain carries TRBV11-3 and TRBJ2-1; 8 bases are shared with TRBD1. Germline V gene lookup returns CDR1 SGHNT and CDR2 YENEEA. After removal of 4 bases from V and 5 bases from J, the junction contained 4 bases not matched to a gene. This CDR3 has 14 residues. CDR3: CASSSQDRDNEQFF. In nucleotides, the CDR3 is TGTGCCAGCAGCTCTCAGGACAGGGACAATGAGCAGTTCTTC.

The V gene is TRBV10-3, the J gene TRBJ2-5, with D perhaps TRBD1 (5 bases). Trimming removed 2 bases at V and 6 bases at J, with 16 bases between. Germline V gives CDR1 ENHRY, CDR2 SYGVKD. The CDR3 runs 15 residues. DNA for the CDR3: TGTGCCATCAGTGAGGTGTTAGGGGCTGGAAAGACCCAGTACTTC. Translation: CAISEVLGAGKTQYF.

This clonotype was counted at least ten times. CDR3 protein: CASSPRQGGKTNQYF. CDR3 DNA sequence: TGTGCCAGCAGTCCGAGGCAGGGAGGGAAGACGAATCAGTACTTC. The chain recombines TRBV12-3 or TRBV12-4 with TRBJ2-4, with 7 positions matching TRBD2. The CDR3 runs to 15 residues. V lost 5 bases to trimming and J lost 12 bases; unmatched junction nucleotides: 16.

The rearrangement joins TRBV12-3 or TRBV12-4 to TRBJ1-1; tentative D call: TRBD1 (5 bases). This CDR3 comprises 15 residues. Trimming took off 7 bases at V and 0 bases at J, with 15 bases between the two ends. The CDR3 protein is CASNLGTGMNTEAFF. In DNA, the CDR3 is TGTGCCAGCAACTTGGGGACTGGCATGAACACTGAAGCTTTCTTT.

This clonotype has ten or more counts. The chain employs TRBV4-3 and TRBJ2-7; either TRBD1 or TRBD2 may fit D (5 bases each). Trimming stripped 10 bases from V and 2 bases from J, with 18 bases between. The CDR3 is 14 amino acids. CDR1 and CDR2 (germline): LGHNA, YSLEER. For the CDR3, the DNA is TGCGCCACCCAGGGTTTAGGGAGCCCCTACGAGCAGTACTTC. It translates to CATQGLGSPYEQYF.

This clonotype was seen at least ten times. The chain links TRBV12-3 or TRBV12-4 to TRBJ1-2; a weak D match, TRBD1 (6 bases). The CDR3 length is 11 residues. Trimming removed 7 bases at V and 5 bases at J, with 8 bases between. In DNA, the CDR3 is TGTGCCAGCAAGGGGACATATGGCTACACCTTC. Amino acid sequence: CASKGTYGYTF.

The table lists this clonotype with a few counts. This chain uses TRBV2 with TRBJ2-7; D is unresolved. The CDR3 is made up of 13 amino acids. Looked up from germline, CDR1 is SNHLY and CDR2 is FYNNEI. The V end was cut by 1 base, the J end by 0 bases, with 4 bases between. CDR3 sequence: CASSEDFSYEQYF. In nucleotides, the CDR3 is TGTGCCAGCAGTGAAGATTTCTCCTACGAGCAGTACTTC.

This clonotype was counted a few times. This chain joins TRBV27 and TRBJ1-6, with D possibly matching TRBD1 (6 bases). The CDR3 is made up of 17 amino acids. Trimming left V 3 bases short and J 5 bases short, with 17 bases between. The germline gives CDR1 MNHEY, CDR2 SMNVEV (reference sequence). The chain's CDR3 is CASSFYGVAGDNSPLHF. Here the CDR3 DNA reads TGTGCCAGCAGTTTCTACGGGGTGGCAGGGGATAATTCACCCCTCCACTTT.

The chain uses TRBV5-1 and TRBJ2-5, with TRBD1 matching 7 bases. The germline gives CDR1 SGHRS, CDR2 YFSETQ. J was trimmed by 2 bases and V by 0 bases; bases with no gene match: 10. The CDR3 totals 17 residues. The CDR3 region is CASSLVDRDSLQETQYF. The CDR3 DNA follows: TGCGCCAGCAGCTTGGTGGACCGGGACAGCCTACAAGAGACCCAGTACTTC.

The chain is built from TRBV20-1 and TRBJ2-7, with unresolved D. The CDR3 covers 15 residues. Trimming took off 5 bases at V and 1 base at J, with 18 bases between the two ends. Germline V gene data show CDR1 as DFQATT and CDR2 as SNEGSKA (reference sequence). For the CDR3, the DNA is TGCAGTGCTCGCATATGGGCGGCGCAGTCCTACGAGCAGTACTTC. Translating it yields CSARIWAAQSYEQYF.

The chain uses TRBV4-1 and TRBJ2-7; TRBD2 matches at 12 bases. Germline trimming cut 3 bases from V and 4 bases from J; bases unmatched to any gene: 4. CDR1 is MGHRA, CDR2 YSYEKL, per germline. The CDR3 spans 15 residues. CDR3 bases: TGCGCCAGCAGCCAGTCCGGGACTAGCGGGTACGAGCAGTACTTC. Translating gives CASSQSGTSGYEQYF.

The table lists this clonotype with a few counts. The V gene is TRBV20-1, the J gene TRBJ2-7; weak D call: TRBD1 (6 bases). Germline V gene sequence: CDR1 DFQATT, CDR2 SNEGSKA (reference sequence). The CDR3 runs to 13 residues. V lost 1 base and J 3 bases, leaving 10 bases between the germline ends. CDR3 sequence: CSARGDIDYEQYF. The CDR3 coding sequence is TGCAGTGCTAGAGGGGACATAGACTACGAGCAGTACTTC.

V is TRBV6-1 and J is TRBJ2-3, with 9 bases lining up with TRBD2. CDR1 is MNHNS and CDR2 is SASEGT in the germline V gene. Trimming at V came to 4 bases and at J to 2 bases, leaving 7 bases not matched to a gene. CDR3 size: 16 residues. The CDR3 reads CASSAFSGSPTDTQYF. In nucleotides, the CDR3 is TGTGCCAGCAGTGCCTTTAGCGGGAGTCCCACAGATACGCAGTATTTT.